Listed below are T cell receptor beta chains from one sample, sequenced in a study of blood T cell repertoires in COVID-19. The assay was immunoSEQ multiplex PCR, and TCRdb's table has in-frame clones only and misses some. The sample includes more than 250,000 clones, 87% seen only once; the top ten take roughly 6.3%. Sample: PBMCs or T cells enriched from blood (not recorded which). The receptors stem from a woman aged 35 to 49 who had recovered from COVID-19. Each CDR3 is given with its conserved first and last residue. The D gene is left open where the match is weak. Some rows mark clone size as missing; the rest say once, few, many or name a class of expanded clone.

CDR3 DNA: TGTGCCAGCAGCCTAAACAGCGGCCTGGAGACCCAGTACTTC
CDR3 protein: CASSLNSGLETQYF
clone size: .
V gene: TRBV9
D gene: .
J gene: TRBJ2-5

CDR3 DNA: TGTGCCACCCGAAGTAAGGGGGCTAATTCACCCCTCCACTTT
CDR3 protein: CATRSKGANSPLHF
clone size: .
V gene: TRBV19
D gene: TRBD1
J gene: TRBJ1-6

CDR3 DNA: TGTGCCATCAGTCCCTTTACTAGCGGTATAGGTGAGCAGTACTTC
CDR3 protein: CAISPFTSGIGEQYF
clone size: .
V gene: TRBV10-3
D gene: TRBD2
J gene: TRBJ2-7

CDR3 DNA: TGCGCCAGCAGCCGTAGGAGTTTCGCGAACACCGGGGAGCTGTTTTTT
CDR3 protein: CASSRRSFANTGELFF
clone size: .
V gene: TRBV4-3
D gene: .
J gene: TRBJ2-2

CDR3 DNA: TGTGCCAGCAGTGAACCGGGACACCGGACTAGCACAGATACGCAGTATTTT
CDR3 protein: CASSEPGHRTSTDTQYF
clone size: .
V gene: TRBV2
D gene: .
J gene: TRBJ2-3

CDR3 DNA: TGTGCCAGCAGCCAAGATCAGGGCGAGCAGTACTTC
CDR3 protein: CASSQDQGEQYF
clone size: .
V gene: TRBV3-1/TRBV3-2
D gene: .
J gene: TRBJ2-7

CDR3 DNA: TGTGCCAGCAGCCTCTCAGGGTCTGGGGCCAACGTCCTGACTTTC
CDR3 protein: CASSLSGSGANVLTF
clone size: .
V gene: TRBV27
D gene: .
J gene: TRBJ2-6

CDR3 DNA: TGTGCCAGCAGTGGGCTGACTGAAGCTTTCTTT
CDR3 protein: CASSGLTEAFF
clone size: .
V gene: TRBV28
D gene: .
J gene: TRBJ1-1

CDR3 DNA: TGTGCCAGCAGTGCACCCCGGGGGACCGACTCACCCCTCCACTTT
CDR3 protein: CASSAPRGTDSPLHF
clone size: .
V gene: TRBV2
D gene: .
J gene: TRBJ1-6

CDR3 DNA: TGTGCCAGCTCACCGCGGACACAAGGAGAGCAGTACTTC
CDR3 protein: CASSPRTQGEQYF
clone size: .
V gene: TRBV18
D gene: .
J gene: TRBJ2-7

CDR3 DNA: TGCGCCAGCAGCCAGATGACAGGGGGCAGATACGAGCAGTACTTC
CDR3 protein: CASSQMTGGRYEQYF
clone size: .
V gene: TRBV4-1
D gene: TRBD1
J gene: TRBJ2-7

CDR3 DNA: TGCAGTGCCAGTACCGGGCTAGCGGGAGGGGTGGATACGCAGTATTTT
CDR3 protein: CSASTGLAGGVDTQYF
clone size: .
V gene: TRBV20-1
D gene: TRBD2
J gene: TRBJ2-3

CDR3 DNA: TGTGCCAGCAGCTCGACAGGGGTCACTGAAGCTTTCTTT
CDR3 protein: CASSSTGVTEAFF
clone size: .
V gene: TRBV11-2
D gene: TRBD1
J gene: TRBJ1-1

CDR3 DNA: TGTGCCACCAGTGACGTTGGGGGACAGCCTAATCAGCCCCAGCATTTT
CDR3 protein: CATSDVGGQPNQPQHF
clone size: .
V gene: TRBV24-1
D gene: TRBD1
J gene: TRBJ1-5

CDR3 DNA: TGTGCCACCAGCAGTTACGGACAGGGGGTGGGCAATCAGCCCCAGCATTTT
CDR3 protein: CATSSYGQGVGNQPQHF
clone size: .
V gene: TRBV15
D gene: TRBD1
J gene: TRBJ1-5

CDR3 DNA: TGTGCCAGTAAAGGGGGCGTAGGTGGCTACACCTTC
CDR3 protein: CASKGGVGGYTF
clone size: .
V gene: TRBV28
D gene: TRBD1
J gene: TRBJ1-2

CDR3 DNA: TGTGCCTGGAGTGCGGGGGGGTCCACTGAAGCTTTCTTT
CDR3 protein: CAWSAGGSTEAFF
clone size: .
V gene: TRBV30
D gene: .
J gene: TRBJ1-1

CDR3 DNA: TGTGCCAGCAACACGGGACGGGGGTTTGAGACCCAGTACTTC
CDR3 protein: CASNTGRGFETQYF
clone size: .
V gene: TRBV2
D gene: .
J gene: TRBJ2-5

CDR3 DNA: TGTGCCAGCAGCATGGCCGGGACTAGCGGGATTTCGGCCCAGTACTTC
CDR3 protein: CASSMAGTSGISAQYF
clone size: .
V gene: TRBV7-3
D gene: TRBD2
J gene: TRBJ2-5

CDR3 DNA: TGTGCCAGTAGTAACATAGTTCCAGGACAGAGTGAGCAGTTCTTC
CDR3 protein: CASSNIVPGQSEQFF
clone size: .
V gene: TRBV19
D gene: .
J gene: TRBJ2-1

CDR3 DNA: TGTGCCAGCAGCCCACGGACTAGCGGGACGTATGAGCAGTTCTTC
CDR3 protein: CASSPRTSGTYEQFF
clone size: .
V gene: TRBV5-4
D gene: TRBD2
J gene: TRBJ2-1

CDR3 DNA: TGTGCCAGTAGAAGACAGGGTTTCGGGGAGCTGTTTTTT
CDR3 protein: CASRRQGFGELFF
clone size: .
V gene: TRBV19
D gene: TRBD1
J gene: TRBJ2-2

CDR3 DNA: TGTGCCTGGATGGGGGTGCAGGGGAACGCAGATACGCAGTATTTT
CDR3 protein: CAWMGVQGNADTQYF
clone size: .
V gene: TRBV30
D gene: .
J gene: TRBJ2-3

CDR3 DNA: TGTGCCAGCAGCCCGAGACAGGGACCGTTGAACACTGAAGCTTTCTTT
CDR3 protein: CASSPRQGPLNTEAFF
clone size: few
V gene: TRBV7-3
D gene: TRBD1
J gene: TRBJ1-1

CDR3 DNA: TGTGCCACCAGCAGAGAGCGGGCAGGAGGGAGCAATCAGCCCCAGCATTTT
CDR3 protein: CATSRERAGGSNQPQHF
clone size: few
V gene: TRBV15
D gene: .
J gene: TRBJ1-5

CDR3 DNA: TGTGCCAGACAGGTCAGGGGCGGTCAGCCCCAGCATTTT
CDR3 protein: CARQVRGGQPQHF
clone size: once
V gene: TRBV12-3/TRBV12-4
D gene: .
J gene: TRBJ1-5

CDR3 DNA: TGTGCCAGCAGTCCGGGCGGGGTGGACGGGGAGCTGTTTTTT
CDR3 protein: CASSPGGVDGELFF
clone size: .
V gene: TRBV28
D gene: .
J gene: TRBJ2-2

CDR3 DNA: TGTGCCAGCAGCTTACAGGGCCGGAACACCGGGGAGCTGTTTTTT
CDR3 protein: CASSLQGRNTGELFF
clone size: few
V gene: TRBV11-2
D gene: .
J gene: TRBJ2-2

CDR3 DNA: TGTGCCAGCAGTTACTCACGAGTCGGGCAGTACTTC
CDR3 protein: CASSYSRVGQYF
clone size: few
V gene: TRBV6-2/TRBV6-3
D gene: .
J gene: TRBJ2-7

CDR3 DNA: TGTGCCAGCAGCCAAGGGGCTAGCTGGGCCGAGACCCAGTACTTC
CDR3 protein: CASSQGASWAETQYF
clone size: .
V gene: TRBV14
D gene: .
J gene: TRBJ2-5

CDR3 DNA: TGCAGTGCCAGGACAGGGTTAGGCTACACCTTC
CDR3 protein: CSARTGLGYTF
clone size: .
V gene: TRBV20-1
D gene: TRBD1
J gene: TRBJ1-2

CDR3 DNA: TGTGCCAGCTCACCTACAGGGGCGGCGTCTGAAGCTTTCTTT
CDR3 protein: CASSPTGAASEAFF
clone size: once
V gene: TRBV18
D gene: TRBD1
J gene: TRBJ1-1

CDR3 DNA: TGTGCCAGCAGTTACCAGGGGCGCAGGGAGACCCAGTACTTC
CDR3 protein: CASSYQGRRETQYF
clone size: .
V gene: TRBV6-5
D gene: .
J gene: TRBJ2-5

CDR3 DNA: TGCGCCAGCAGCCAAGCAGCGACTAGCGGGAGGTTGTACAATGAGCAGTTCTTC
CDR3 protein: CASSQAATSGRLYNEQFF
clone size: .
V gene: TRBV4-3
D gene: TRBD2
J gene: TRBJ2-1

CDR3 DNA: TGTGCCAGCACCCGGACAGGGGGCCTTAACACTGAAGCTTTCTTT
CDR3 protein: CASTRTGGLNTEAFF
clone size: .
V gene: TRBV5-6
D gene: TRBD1
J gene: TRBJ1-1

CDR3 DNA: TGTGCCAGCAGTGAAACTCACTCGAACGTCGGCTACACCTTC
CDR3 protein: CASSETHSNVGYTF
clone size: .
V gene: TRBV6-1
D gene: .
J gene: TRBJ1-2

CDR3 DNA: TGTGCCAGCAGTTTACGGGACAGGGGCTCTGGGGCCAACGTCCTGACTTTC
CDR3 protein: CASSLRDRGSGANVLTF
clone size: .
V gene: TRBV27
D gene: TRBD1
J gene: TRBJ2-6

CDR3 DNA: TGTGCCAGCAGCCGGGACAGAGGCACAGATACGCAGTATTTT
CDR3 protein: CASSRDRGTDTQYF
clone size: .
V gene: TRBV7-2
D gene: TRBD1
J gene: TRBJ2-3

CDR3 DNA: TGTGCCAGCAGTTACTCAGGCACAGGTGTATACGAGCAGTACTTC
CDR3 protein: CASSYSGTGVYEQYF
clone size: .
V gene: TRBV6-5
D gene: .
J gene: TRBJ2-7

CDR3 DNA: TGTGCCAGCAGAAAGATCTATAGCGGGAGTTACGAGCAGTACTTC
CDR3 protein: CASRKIYSGSYEQYF
clone size: few
V gene: TRBV28
D gene: TRBD2
J gene: TRBJ2-7

CDR3 DNA: TGTGCCAGCAGTTTATTTTCCAGGGTGGGCTATGGCTACACCTTC
CDR3 protein: CASSLFSRVGYGYTF
clone size: .
V gene: TRBV28
D gene: .
J gene: TRBJ1-2

CDR3 DNA: TGTGCCAGCAGCCTAACTAGCGGGGGACCTCCCTACGAGCAGTACTTC
CDR3 protein: CASSLTSGGPPYEQYF
clone size: .
V gene: TRBV27
D gene: TRBD2
J gene: TRBJ2-7